This TCR beta chain came from a study of healthy donors' naive CD4 and CD8 T cells. On the study more broadly: All functional IMGT TCR alpha variants were covered by new primers. Study-wide results and limits: Negatively charged CDR3s marked CD8+ lineage; positively charged CDR3s marked CD4+ lineage.

This CDR3 is built from 13 residues. Germline V CDR1 and CDR2: MNHEY, SVGAGI. V lost 5 bases to trimming and J lost 9 bases, with 14 bases between them. Starting from about 0.55 ug of total RNA, TCR libraries were made with linear amplification. TCRdb reanalysed the reads using MiXCR and keeps one entry per CDR3 protein. Of 200,000 or so distinct CDR3 sequences in the sample, 74% were seen once. Concerning this clonotype itself: Its antigen is unidentified.

Sequenced sample: naive CD4+ and CD8+ T cells sorted from blood, pooled from several donors. The V gene is TRBV6-5, the J gene TRBJ2-1, with D possibly being TRBD2 (6 bases). This TCR derives from a pool of human donors in good health; the sample pools cells from several healthy donors. CDR3 in DNA: TGTGCCAGCAGTAAATACATGGGGGGTGAGCAGTTCTTC. The encoded protein is CASSKYMGGEQFF.